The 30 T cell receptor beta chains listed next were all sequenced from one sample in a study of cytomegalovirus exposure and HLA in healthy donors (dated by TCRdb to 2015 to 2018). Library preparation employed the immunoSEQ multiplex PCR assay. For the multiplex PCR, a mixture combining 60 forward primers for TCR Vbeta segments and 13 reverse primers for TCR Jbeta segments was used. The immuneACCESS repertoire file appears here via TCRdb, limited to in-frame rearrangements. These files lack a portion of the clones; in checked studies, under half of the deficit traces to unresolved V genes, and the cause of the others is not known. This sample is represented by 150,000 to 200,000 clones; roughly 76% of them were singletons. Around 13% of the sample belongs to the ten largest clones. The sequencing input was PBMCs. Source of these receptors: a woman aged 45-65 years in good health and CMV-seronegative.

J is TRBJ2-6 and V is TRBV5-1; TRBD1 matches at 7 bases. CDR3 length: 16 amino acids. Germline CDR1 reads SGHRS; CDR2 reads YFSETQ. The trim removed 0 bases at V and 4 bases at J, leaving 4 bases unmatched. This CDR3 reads CASSLEGAPGANVLTF. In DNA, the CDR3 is TGCGCCAGCAGCTTGGAGGGGGCCCCCGGGGCCAACGTCCTGACTTTC.

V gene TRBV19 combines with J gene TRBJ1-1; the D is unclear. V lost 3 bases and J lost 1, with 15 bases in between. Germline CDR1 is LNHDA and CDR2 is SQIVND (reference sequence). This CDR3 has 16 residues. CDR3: CASSIPGGPKNTEAFF. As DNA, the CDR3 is TGTGCCAGTAGTATCCCTGGAGGGCCAAAGAACACTGAAGCTTTCTTT.

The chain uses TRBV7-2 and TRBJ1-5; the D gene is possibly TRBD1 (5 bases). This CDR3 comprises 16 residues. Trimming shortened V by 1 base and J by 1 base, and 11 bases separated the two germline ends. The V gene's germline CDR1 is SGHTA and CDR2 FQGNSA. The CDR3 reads CASSLVGGGSNQPQHF. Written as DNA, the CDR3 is TGTGCCAGCAGCTTAGTGGGCGGGGGGAGCAATCAGCCCCAGCATTTT.

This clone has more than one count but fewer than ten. Written as DNA, the CDR3 is TGTGCCAGCAGCTTAGCGACGGATTTTGAGGAGTCGCAGTACTTC. It translates to CASSLATDFEESQYF. This chain joins TRBV7-9 and TRBJ2-7; no definite D call. The CDR3 has 15 residues. V dropped 0 bases and J dropped 9 bases, with 18 bases sitting between them. Germline lookup yields CDR1 SEHNR and CDR2 FQNEAQ (reference sequence).

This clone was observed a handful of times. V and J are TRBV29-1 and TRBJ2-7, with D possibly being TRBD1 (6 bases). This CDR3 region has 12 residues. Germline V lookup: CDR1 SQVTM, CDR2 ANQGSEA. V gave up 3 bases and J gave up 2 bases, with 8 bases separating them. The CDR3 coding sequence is TGCAGCGTTGAGGACAGCACCTACGAGCAGTACTTC. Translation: CSVEDSTYEQYF.

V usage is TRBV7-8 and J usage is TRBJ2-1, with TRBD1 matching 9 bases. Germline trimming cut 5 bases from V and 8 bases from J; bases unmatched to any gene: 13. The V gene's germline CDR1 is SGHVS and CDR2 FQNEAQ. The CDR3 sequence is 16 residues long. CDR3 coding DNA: TGTGCCAGCAGCACCCTGTTGGGACAGGGCATCGATGAGCAGTTCTTC. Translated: CASSTLLGQGIDEQFF.

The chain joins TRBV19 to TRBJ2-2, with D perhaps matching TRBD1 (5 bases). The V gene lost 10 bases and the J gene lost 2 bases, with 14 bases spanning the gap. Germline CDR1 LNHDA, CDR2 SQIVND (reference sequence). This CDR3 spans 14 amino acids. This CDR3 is CATQGRINTGELFF. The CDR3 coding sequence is TGTGCCACCCAGGGCAGGATCAACACCGGGGAGCTGTTTTTT.

The DNA for the CDR3 is TGTGCCAGCAGCGTAGGGGGACAGGCAAGCACAGATACGCAGTATTTT. Protein product: CASSVGGQASTDTQYF. The V call is TRBV9, the J call TRBJ2-3; 8 nucleotides match TRBD1. Per germline, CDR1 SGDLS and CDR2 YYNGEE. The CDR3 totals 16 residues. J lost 0 bases, V lost 0 bases, and 3 bases had no gene match.

CDR3 loop: CATSRGTLQGANTEAFF. The CDR3 DNA sequence: TGTGCCACCAGCAGAGGGACTCTACAGGGGGCGAACACTGAAGCTTTCTTT. The chain employs TRBV15 and TRBJ1-1, with 9 bases aligning to TRBD1. V was pared by 1 base and J by 1 base, with 7 bases of the junction left unmatched. Germline loops: CDR1 LNHNV, CDR2 YYDKDF (reference sequence). The CDR3 covers 17 residues.

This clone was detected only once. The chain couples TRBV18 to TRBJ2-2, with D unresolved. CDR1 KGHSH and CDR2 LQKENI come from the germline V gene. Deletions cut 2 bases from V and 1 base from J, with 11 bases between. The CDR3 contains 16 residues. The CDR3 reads CASSPVSTQNTGELFF. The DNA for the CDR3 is TGTGCCAGCTCACCAGTGAGCACGCAGAACACCGGGGAGCTGTTTTTT.

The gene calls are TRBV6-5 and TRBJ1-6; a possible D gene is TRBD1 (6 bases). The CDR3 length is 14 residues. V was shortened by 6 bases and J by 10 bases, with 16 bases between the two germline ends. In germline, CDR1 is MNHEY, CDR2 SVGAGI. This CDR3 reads CASSPTGWLSPLHF. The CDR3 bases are TGTGCCAGCAGCCCGACAGGCTGGCTATCACCCCTCCACTTT.

CDR3 DNA sequence: TGTGCCAGCAGCCGGGGGGGATCGGGGTACAATGAGCAGTTCTTC. Translating gives CASSRGGSGYNEQFF. This sequence joins TRBV13 and TRBJ2-1; 8 bases match TRBD2. The junction had 7 bases not matched to a gene; V was cut back by 5 bases and J by 4 bases. The CDR3 contains 15 residues. Germline CDR1 is PRHDT and CDR2 is FYEKMQ (reference sequence).

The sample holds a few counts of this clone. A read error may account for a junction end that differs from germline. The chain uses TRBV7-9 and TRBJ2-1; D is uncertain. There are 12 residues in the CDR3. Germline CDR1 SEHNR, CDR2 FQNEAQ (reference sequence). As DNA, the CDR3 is TGTTCCAGCAGCTTTCCGCCCGGGGAGCAGTTCTTC. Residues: CSSSFPPGEQFF.

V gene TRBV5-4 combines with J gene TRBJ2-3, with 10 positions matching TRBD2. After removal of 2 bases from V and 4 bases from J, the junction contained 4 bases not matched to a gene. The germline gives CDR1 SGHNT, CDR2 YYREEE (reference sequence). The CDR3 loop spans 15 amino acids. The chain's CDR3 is CASSFRAGGADTQYF. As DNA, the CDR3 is TGTGCCAGCAGCTTTCGAGCGGGGGGGGCAGATACGCAGTATTTT.

The DNA of the CDR3 is TGTGCCACCAGCCCCAGGACCGGGGCCTACGAGCAGTACTTC. It translates to CATSPRTGAYEQYF. The chain uses TRBV15 and TRBJ2-7, with D perhaps matching TRBD2 (5 bases). This CDR3 is built from 14 residues. With 5 bases removed from V and 2 bases from J, the gap between germline ends came to 13 bases. CDR1 LNHNV and CDR2 YYDKDF come from the germline V gene (reference sequence).

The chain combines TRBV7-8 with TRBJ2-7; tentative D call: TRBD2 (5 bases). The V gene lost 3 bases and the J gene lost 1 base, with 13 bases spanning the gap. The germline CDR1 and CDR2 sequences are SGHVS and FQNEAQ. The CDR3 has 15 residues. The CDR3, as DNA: TGTGCCAGCAGCTTGGCCGGGATACGATCCTACGAGCAGTACTTC. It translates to CASSLAGIRSYEQYF.

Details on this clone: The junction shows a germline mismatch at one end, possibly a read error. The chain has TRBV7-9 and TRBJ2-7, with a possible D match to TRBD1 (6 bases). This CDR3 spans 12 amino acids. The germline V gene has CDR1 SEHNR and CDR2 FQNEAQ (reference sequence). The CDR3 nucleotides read TGTTCCAGCAGCTCGAACAGGGACGAGCAGTACTTC. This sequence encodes CSSSSNRDEQYF.

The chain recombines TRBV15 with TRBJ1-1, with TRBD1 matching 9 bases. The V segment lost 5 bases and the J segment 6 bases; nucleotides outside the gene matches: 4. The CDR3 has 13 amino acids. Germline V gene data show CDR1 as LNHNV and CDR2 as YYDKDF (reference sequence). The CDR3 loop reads CATSVTGGAEAFF. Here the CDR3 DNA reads TGTGCCACCAGCGTGACAGGGGGGGCTGAAGCTTTCTTT.

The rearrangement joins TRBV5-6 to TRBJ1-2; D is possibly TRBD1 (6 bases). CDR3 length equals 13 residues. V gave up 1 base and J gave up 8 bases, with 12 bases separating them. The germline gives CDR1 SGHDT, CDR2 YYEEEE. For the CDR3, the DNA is TGTGCCAGCAGCTTGCGGTCAGGGGTAGGCTACACCTTC. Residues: CASSLRSGVGYTF.

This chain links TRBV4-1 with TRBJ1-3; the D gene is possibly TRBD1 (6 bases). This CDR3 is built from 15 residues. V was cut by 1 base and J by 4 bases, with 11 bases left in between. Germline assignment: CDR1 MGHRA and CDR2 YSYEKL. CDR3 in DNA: TGCGCCAGCAGCCAAGTCGGGGGGCTCGGAAACACCATATATTTT. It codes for CASSQVGGLGNTIYF.

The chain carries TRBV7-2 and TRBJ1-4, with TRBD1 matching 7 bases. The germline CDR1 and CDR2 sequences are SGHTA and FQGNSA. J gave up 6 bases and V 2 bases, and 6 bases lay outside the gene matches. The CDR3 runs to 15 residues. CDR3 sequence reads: CASSLRGRADEKLFF. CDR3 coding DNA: TGTGCCAGCAGCTTAAGGGGGCGTGCGGATGAAAAACTGTTTTTT.

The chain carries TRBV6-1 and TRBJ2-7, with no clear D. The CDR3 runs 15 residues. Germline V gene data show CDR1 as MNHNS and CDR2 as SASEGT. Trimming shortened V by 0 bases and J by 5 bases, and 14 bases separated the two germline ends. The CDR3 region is CASSEAGWQIHEQYF. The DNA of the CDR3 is TGTGCCAGCAGTGAAGCCGGGTGGCAGATCCACGAGCAGTACTTC.

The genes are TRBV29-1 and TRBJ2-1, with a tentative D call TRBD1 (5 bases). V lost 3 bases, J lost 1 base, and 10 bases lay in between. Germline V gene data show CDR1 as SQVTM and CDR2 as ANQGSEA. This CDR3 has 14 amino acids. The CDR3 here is CSVDRTRSYNEQFF. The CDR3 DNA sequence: TGCAGCGTTGACAGGACAAGATCCTACAATGAGCAGTTCTTC.

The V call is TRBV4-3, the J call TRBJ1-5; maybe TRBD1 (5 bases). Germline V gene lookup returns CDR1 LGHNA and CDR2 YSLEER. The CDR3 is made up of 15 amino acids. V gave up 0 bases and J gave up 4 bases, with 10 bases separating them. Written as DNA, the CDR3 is TGCGCCAGCAGCCAAGATAAAGGGGCGAATCAGCCCCAGCATTTT. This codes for CASSQDKGANQPQHF.

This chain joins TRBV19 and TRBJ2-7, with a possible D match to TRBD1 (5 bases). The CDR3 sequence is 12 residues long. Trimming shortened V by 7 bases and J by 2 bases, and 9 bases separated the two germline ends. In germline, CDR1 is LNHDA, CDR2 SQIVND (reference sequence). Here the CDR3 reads CASTDSAYEQYF. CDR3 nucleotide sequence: TGTGCCAGTACCGACAGTGCCTACGAGCAGTACTTC.

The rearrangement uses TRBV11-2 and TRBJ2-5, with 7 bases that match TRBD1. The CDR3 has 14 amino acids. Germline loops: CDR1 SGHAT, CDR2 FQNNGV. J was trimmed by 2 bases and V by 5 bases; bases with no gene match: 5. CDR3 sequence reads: CASSPGQWQETQYF. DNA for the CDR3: TGTGCCAGCAGCCCGGGACAGTGGCAAGAGACCCAGTACTTC.

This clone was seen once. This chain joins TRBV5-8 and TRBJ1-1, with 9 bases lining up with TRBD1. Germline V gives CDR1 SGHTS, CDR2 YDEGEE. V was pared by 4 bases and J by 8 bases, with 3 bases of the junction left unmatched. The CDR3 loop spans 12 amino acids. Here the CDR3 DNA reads TGTGCCAGCAGCAGTACAGGGGGCGAAGCTTTCTTT. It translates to CASSSTGGEAFF.

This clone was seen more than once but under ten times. The CDR3 region is CASSPGGFYGYTF. The CDR3 region has the DNA TGTGCCAGCTCACCGGGAGGGTTCTATGGCTACACCTTC. The chain carries TRBV18 and TRBJ1-2; D ambiguous. The CDR3 covers 13 residues. V lost 3 bases to trimming and J lost 4 bases, with 9 bases between them. The germline CDR1 and CDR2 sequences are KGHSH and LQKENI.

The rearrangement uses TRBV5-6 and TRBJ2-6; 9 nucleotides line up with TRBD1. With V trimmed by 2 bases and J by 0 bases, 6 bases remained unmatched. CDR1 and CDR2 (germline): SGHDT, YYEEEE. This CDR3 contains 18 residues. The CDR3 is CASSFGTGIGSGANVLTF. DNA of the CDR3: TGTGCCAGCAGCTTTGGGACAGGGATAGGCTCTGGGGCCAACGTCCTGACTTTC. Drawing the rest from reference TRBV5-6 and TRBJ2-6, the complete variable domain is DAGVTQSPTHLIKTRGQQVTLRCSPKSGHDTVSWYQQALGQGPQFIFQYYEEEERQRGNFPDRFSGHQFPNYSSELNVNALLLGDSALYLCASSFGTGIGSGANVLTFGAGSRLTVL.

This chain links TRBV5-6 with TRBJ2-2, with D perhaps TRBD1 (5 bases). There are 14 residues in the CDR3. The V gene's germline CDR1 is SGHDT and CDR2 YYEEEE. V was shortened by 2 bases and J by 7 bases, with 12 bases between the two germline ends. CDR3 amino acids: CASSLRATGGELFF. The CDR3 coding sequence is TGTGCCAGCAGCTTACGTGCTACAGGCGGGGAGCTGTTTTTT.